Listed below are T cell receptor beta chains from one sample, sequenced in a study of shared clonotypes between healthy human individuals. The repertoire was sequenced with immunoSEQ multiplex PCR; TCRdb's copy has only in-frame clones and lacks some. The sample yields a few million clones, 80% to 95% seen once. Sequenced material: naive CD8+ T cells from PBMCs. These receptors were obtained from a man aged 18 to 30 in good health. Some clones in this sample may be carry-over from other donors' samples. Both conserved end residues are trimmed from each CDR3. Fields, in order: CDR3 length, J gene, V gene, CDR3 protein.

16,TRBJ1-1,TRBV7-6,ASSPGWGTEMQNTEAF
13,TRBJ1-5,TRBV5-1,ASSLSAGVNQPQH
11,TRBJ2-3,TRBV19,ASSGRLRDTQY
15,TRBJ2-1,TRBV25-1,ASSENRGFSFYNEQF
13,TRBJ2-3,TRBV5-4,ASRLSDGDTDTQY
16,TRBJ2-7,TRBV4-1,ASSQENAAARSSYEQY
13,TRBJ1-4,TRBV15,ATSGGTGTNEKLF
13,TRBJ2-7,TRBV14,ASSYPGQENPEQY
13,TRBJ2-1,TRBV23-1,ASSQSFGSIDEQF
14,TRBJ2-1,TRBV27,ASQRGSYSSYNEQF
13,TRBJ1-5,TRBV2,ASSESQGSVQPQH
11,TRBJ1-2,TRBV6-1,ASTLQGAYGYT
16,TRBJ2-3,TRBV13,ASSLAGLAETSTDTQY
11,TRBJ1-5,TRBV19,ASSIVELRPQH
13,TRBJ2-2,TRBV5-6,ASSWEQGASGELF
14,TRBJ2-7,TRBV9,ASSEREGFPPYEQY
13,TRBJ2-3,TRBV7-6,ASSLASGGLDTQY
13,TRBJ2-7,TRBV5-1,ASSTWTGVFYEQY
12,TRBJ2-7,TRBV6-5,ASSLGQGGYEQY
11,TRBJ1-1,TRBV6-5,ASSPYGVTEAF
13,TRBJ2-4,TRBV6-1,ASSERTGAKNIQY
11,TRBJ2-7,TRBV7-8,ASSLAGGYEQY
13,TRBJ2-2,TRBV5-1,ASSWIDGYTGELF
12,TRBJ2-2,TRBV4-2,ASSQVGVTGELF
13,TRBJ2-3,TRBV4-2,ASSQDRGLSDTQY
14,TRBJ1-5,TRBV27,ASSLKGGGINQPQH
13,TRBJ2-7,TRBV5-4,ASSFLAGASYEQY
13,TRBJ2-3,TRBV19,ASSRTSGSGDTQY
14,TRBJ2-1,TRBV4-1,ASSKGLAGGYNEQF
11,TRBJ1-2,TRBV19,ASSPQTVYGYT
13,TRBJ1-2,TRBV10-2,ASSERPGGAKGYT
14,TRBJ2-5,TRBV5-1,ASSLGGQGGQETQY
13,TRBJ2-1,TRBV4-2,ASSQDRGAGNEQF
14,TRBJ1-1,TRBV4-2,ASSQAIAGLNTEAF
15,TRBJ2-2,TRBV9,ASSSGPPTIGSGELF
10,TRBJ2-1,TRBV29-1,SVVRASNEQF
16,TRBJ2-2,TRBV7-2,ASSYGQASISNTGELF
14,TRBJ1-4,TRBV5-1,ASSLARGGLGEKLF
12,TRBJ1-1,TRBV27,ASSPSGARTEAF
12,TRBJ2-5,TRBV19,ASSARQYQETQY
11,TRBJ2-2,TRBV6-5,ASSGTGTGELF
13,TRBJ2-2,TRBV19,ASHFRTPNTGELF
13,TRBJ1-5,TRBV30,AWSAGITAWQPQH
14,TRBJ2-3,TRBV9,ASSVGGRRVTDTQY
16,TRBJ2-6,TRBV7-8,ASSLRPDRGSGANVLT
12,TRBJ2-7,TRBV28,ASSPFGGSYEQY
14,TRBJ2-5,TRBV28,ASSFGTGGPLETQY
11,TRBJ1-1,TRBV4-2,ASSLTGETEAF
13,TRBJ2-7,TRBV5-5,ASSLVHWGTYEQY
16,TRBJ2-2,TRBV7-9,ASSLQRPGQTNTGELF
13,TRBJ2-1,TRBV25-1,ASSQREGLGNEQF
11,TRBJ2-7,TRBV28,ASSLRAIYEQY
17,TRBJ2-1,TRBV15,ATSREGGTSGFSYNEQF
12,TRBJ1-5,TRBV30,AWSGTGRNQPQH